This entry lists 17 T cell receptor beta chains sequenced from one sample in a study of neurological immune-mediated disorders. TCRdb processed the 5' RACE reads anew with MiXCR; each CDR3 protein has one entry. The repertoire includes about 80,000 distinct CDR3 sequences, nearly 6% of them detected once, and over 6.5% sits in the top ten. The time point here: longitudinal time-point 2. Input material: PBMCs. Receptor source: an older woman with multiple sclerosis.

This clonotype showed up just a few times. The J gene is TRBJ2-1, the V gene TRBV15, with 7 bases identical to TRBD2. This CDR3 region has 16 residues. Germline CDR1 LNHNV, CDR2 YYDKDF (reference sequence). The junction had 10 bases not matched to a gene; V was cut back by 2 bases and J by 6 bases. The CDR3 coding sequence is TGTGCCACCAGCAGAATCCCCCGGGGGGAAACCAATGAGCAGTTCTTC. Its translation: CATSRIPRGETNEQFF.

This clonotype was seen more than once but under ten times. This chain joins TRBV11-2 and TRBJ2-2; unclear D gene. The germline gives CDR1 SGHAT, CDR2 FQNNGV. The length of the CDR3 is 13 residues. V lost 1 base and J 6 bases, leaving 6 bases between the germline ends. CDR3 protein: CASSLARAGELFF. In DNA, the CDR3 is TGTGCCAGCAGCTTAGCTAGAGCCGGGGAGCTGTTTTTT.

This clonotype came up many times. The chain couples TRBV15 to TRBJ2-7; D perhaps matches TRBD2 (7 bases). V was clipped by 1 base and J by 4 bases, with 17 bases between them. Germline V gene data show CDR1 as LNHNV and CDR2 as YYDKDF (reference sequence). This CDR3 spans 16 amino acids. As DNA, the CDR3 is TGTGCCACCAGCAGAGGGGGGGGCGGTACGGGGTACGAGCAGTACTTC. As protein: CATSRGGGGTGYEQYF.

This clonotype occurred a few times. CDR3 in amino acids: CASSSPGQASYEQYF. CDR3 in DNA: TGTGCCAGCAGTTCACCGGGACAGGCCTCCTACGAGCAGTACTTC. The chain carries TRBV28 and TRBJ2-7; TRBD1 matches 8 bases. With V trimmed by 4 bases and J by 0 bases, 5 bases remained unmatched. CDR1 is MDHEN and CDR2 is SYDVKM in the germline V gene. CDR3 length: 15 amino acids. The entire variable domain, with the rest obtained from reference TRBV28 and TRBJ2-7, is as follows: DVKVTQSSRYLVKRTGEKVFLECVQDMDHENMFWYRQDPGLGLRLIYFSYDVKMKEKGDIPEGYSVSREKKERFSLILESASTNQTSMYLCASSSPGQASYEQYFGPGTRLTVT.

In its sample, this clonotype was seen many times. CDR3 bases: TGTGCCAGCAGCCGGGACAGCCCATACAATGAGCAGTTCTTC. Protein: CASSRDSPYNEQFF. The chain is built from TRBV5-8 and TRBJ2-1, with TRBD1 matching 7 bases. The germline CDR1 and CDR2 sequences are SGHTS and YDEGEE. V was pared by 4 bases and J by 4 bases, with 5 bases of the junction left unmatched. This CDR3 contains 14 residues.

This clonotype appeared many times. The rearrangement joins TRBV20-1 to TRBJ1-5; TRBD1 matches at 9 bases. The CDR3 has 15 residues. With 3 bases clipped from V and 4 bases from J, the junction kept 7 bases outside the gene matches. Looked up from germline, CDR1 is DFQATT and CDR2 is SNEGSKA (reference sequence). The CDR3 coding sequence is TGCAGTGCTAGCGGGGACAGGGCGGTAAATCAGCCCCAGCATTTT. It specifies CSASGDRAVNQPQHF.

This clonotype occurred many times. The rearrangement links TRBV12-3 or TRBV12-4 to TRBJ2-2; TRBD1 matches at 10 bases. The CDR3 runs to 15 residues. Trimming removed 5 bases from V and 4 bases from J; junction bases left unmatched: 4. The CDR3 loop reads CASSGQGGFTGELFF. The DNA for the CDR3 is TGTGCCAGCAGTGGACAGGGGGGTTTCACCGGGGAGCTGTTTTTT.

The chain is built from TRBV18 and TRBJ1-4, with D uncertain. Germline V gives CDR1 KGHSH, CDR2 LQKENI. The CDR3 covers 16 residues. Trimming left V 3 bases short and J 0 bases short, with 11 bases between. This chain's CDR3 is CASSPRSGPTNEKLFF. The CDR3 DNA is TGTGCCAGCTCACCGCGCAGCGGCCCAACTAATGAAAAACTGTTTTTT.

This clonotype was recorded many times. The chain carries TRBV9 and TRBJ1-2; D might be TRBD1 (6 bases). The CDR3 has 14 amino acids. V lost 0 bases and J lost 5, with 11 bases in between. CDR1 and CDR2 from the germline V gene are SGDLS and YYNGEE. The CDR3, as DNA: TGTGCCAGCAGCGTAGGGGACAATAGTTATGGCTACACCTTC. It translates to CASSVGDNSYGYTF.

The table lists this clonotype with many counts. V is TRBV10-3 and J is TRBJ1-5; unclear D gene. CDR1 is ENHRY and CDR2 is SYGVKD in the germline V gene. This CDR3 region has 14 residues. The V end was cut by 4 bases, the J end by 4 bases, with 11 bases between. CDR3 DNA: TGTGCCATCAGTGCAGGTGGTGGGAATCAGCCCCAGCATTTT. Translation: CAISAGGGNQPQHF.

This clonotype was observed many times. V is TRBV20-1 and J is TRBJ1-5; D unresolved. Trimming took off 6 bases at V and 0 bases at J, with 21 bases between the two ends. This CDR3 has 17 amino acids. Germline lookup yields CDR1 DFQATT and CDR2 SNEGSKA (reference sequence). CDR3 loop: CSAYPGNLPYSNQPQHF. CDR3 sequence (DNA): TGCAGTGCGTACCCGGGAAACCTCCCATATAGCAATCAGCCCCAGCATTTT.

This clonotype was seen many times. This CDR3 is CASASISGTEAFF. The CDR3 nucleotides read TGTGCCAGCGCTTCAATCAGTGGCACTGAAGCTTTCTTT. The chain recombines TRBV9 with TRBJ1-1, with D unclear. V gave up 7 bases and J gave up 4 bases, with 14 bases separating them. The CDR3 spans 13 residues. Germline V lookup: CDR1 SGDLS, CDR2 YYNGEE.

This clonotype was counted at least ten times. The chain is built from TRBV5-1 and TRBJ1-6, with a weak D call TRBD1 (5 bases). The CDR3 totals 15 residues. Germline lookup yields CDR1 SGHRS and CDR2 YFSETQ. Trimming took 4 bases from V and 5 from J, leaving 13 bases between them. CDR3 DNA sequence: TGCGCCAGCAGCCCCCCGGGGCAAGATAATTCACCCCTCCACTTT. This sequence encodes CASSPPGQDNSPLHF.

This clonotype was observed at least ten times. The chain recombines TRBV18 with TRBJ1-1; D is possibly TRBD1 (6 bases). V was cut by 0 bases and J by 3 bases, with 14 bases left in between. Germline assignment: CDR1 KGHSH and CDR2 LQKENI. The CDR3 sequence is 16 residues long. The CDR3 here is CASSPPWETGYTEAFF. CDR3 DNA sequence: TGTGCCAGCTCACCACCGTGGGAGACAGGCTACACTGAAGCTTTCTTT.

This clonotype was observed a few times. The chain links TRBV18 to TRBJ1-3; no clear D. Germline CDR1 is KGHSH and CDR2 is LQKENI. The germline V and J ends were trimmed by 6 bases and 1 base, with 10 bases remaining between them. The CDR3 runs to 14 residues. CDR3 loop: CASSQDPSGNTIYF. CDR3 coding DNA: TGTGCCAGCTCCCAGGACCCATCTGGAAACACCATATATTTT.

This clonotype was detected many times. V and J are TRBV14 and TRBJ2-1; possible D gene TRBD2, 5 bases. CDR3 length: 17 amino acids. The ends were cut back, 0 bases at V and 0 bases at J, with 12 bases in the middle. Germline V lookup: CDR1 SGHDN, CDR2 FVKESK. CDR3 bases: TGTGCCAGCAGCCAAGAGGCCCGGACTGGCTCCTACAATGAGCAGTTCTTC. This encodes CASSQEARTGSYNEQFF. The variable domain in full, completed from reference TRBV14 and TRBJ2-1, reads EAGVTQFPSHSVIEKGQTVTLRCDPISGHDNLYWYRRVMGKEIKFLLHFVKESKQDESGMPNNRFLAERTGGTYSTLKVQPAELEDSGVYFCASSQEARTGSYNEQFFGPGTRLTVL.

This clonotype occurred many times. V usage is TRBV11-2 and J usage is TRBJ2-1; D possibly corresponds to TRBD1 (6 bases). CDR3 length equals 14 residues. Between the trimmed V and J ends, which lost 2 bases and 10 bases, there was a span of 15 bases. Germline V CDR1 and CDR2: SGHAT, FQNNGV. In DNA, the CDR3 is TGTGCCAGCAGCTTACTTGGTCAGGGGATCGAGCAGTTCTTC. Protein: CASSLLGQGIEQFF.